The 23 T cell receptor beta chains presented below share a single source sample, sequenced in a study of Ad26.COV2.S vaccination and SARS-CoV-2 variants (dated by TCRdb to about 2021). The treatment or condition label on this specimen signifies: roughly 18 received Ad26.COV2.S at low or high dose, single or two shots; 5 received placebo; per-sample allocation not given. Repertoires of vaccine and placebo recipients were sequenced from samples taken on day 63 after the first injection. Library construction relied on the immunoSEQ multiplex PCR assay. TCRdb provides this immuneACCESS table in a form limited to in-frame rearrangements. Some clones are lacking; in checked studies, under half of them reflect an unresolved V gene, and why the rest are absent is not known. This sample is represented by approximately 350,000 clones; 80% to 90% of them were singletons. Approximately 3.6% of the sample is taken by the ten largest.

Sequenced here: peripheral blood, sampled in a trial of Ad26.COV2.S vaccine versus placebo. All receptors come from a person aged 18-60 years who received the Ad26.COV2.S COVID-19 vaccine or a placebo.

This clone was seen only a few times. V and J are TRBV4-2 and TRBJ1-2; D is perhaps TRBD1 (5 bases). V dropped 1 base and J dropped 2 bases, with 11 bases sitting between them. CDR1 LGHNA and CDR2 YNFKEQ come from the germline V gene. The CDR3 spans 15 residues. The DNA for the CDR3 is TGTGCCAGCAGCCAAGTCGAGGGGCAAAACTATGGCTACACCTTC. Its translation is CASSQVEGQNYGYTF.

J is TRBJ2-5 and V is TRBV19; D not resolved. The V end was cut by 6 bases, the J end by 4 bases, with 6 bases between. Germline V gene data show CDR1 as LNHDA and CDR2 as SQIVND (reference sequence). CDR3 length: 11 residues. CDR3 sequence: CASRGSETQYF. CDR3 nucleotides: TGTGCCAGTAGAGGTTCAGAGACCCAGTACTTC. Full variable domain (rest looked up from reference TRBV19 and TRBJ2-5): DGGITQSPKYLFRKEGQNVTLSCEQNLNHDAMYWYRQDPGQGLRLIYYSQIVNDFQKGDIAEGYSVSREKKESFPLTVTSAQKNPTAFYLCASRGSETQYFGPGTRLLVL.

This chain connects TRBV3-1 (or the pseudogene TRBV3-2) to TRBJ2-7; 11 positions match TRBD2. V dropped 1 base and J dropped 1; count of bases not matched to a gene: 3. CDR1 is LGHDT, CDR2 YNNKEL, per germline (reference sequence). The CDR3 is 16 amino acids. The CDR3 DNA is TGTGCCAGCAGCCAAGCTAGCGGGGGGTATTCCTACGAGCAGTACTTC. Translation: CASSQASGGYSYEQYF.

This clone was found once. The chain employs TRBV30 and TRBJ1-1, with 7 bases lining up with TRBD1. The CDR3 covers 15 residues. Germline CDR1 reads GTSNPN; CDR2 reads SVGIG (reference sequence). After removal of 4 bases from V and 6 bases from J, the junction contained 14 bases not matched to a gene. The CDR3 region is CAWTSKGQGVAEAFF. The CDR3 DNA reads TGTGCCTGGACCTCAAAAGGGCAGGGGGTCGCTGAAGCTTTCTTT. Full variable domain (missing parts from reference TRBV30 and TRBJ1-1): SQTIHQWPATLVQPVGSPLSLECTVEGTSNPNLYWYRQAAGRGLQLLFYSVGIGQISSEVPQNLSASRPQDRQFILSSKKLLLSDSGFYLCAWTSKGQGVAEAFFGQGTRLTVV.

V is TRBV7-9 and J is TRBJ2-1; D unresolved. This CDR3 is built from 15 residues. The germline V and J ends were trimmed by 6 bases and 0 bases, with 12 bases remaining between them. Germline CDR1 is SEHNR and CDR2 is FQNEAQ (reference sequence). The CDR3 protein is CASRQSVSSYNEQFF. The CDR3, as DNA: TGTGCCAGCAGACAAAGCGTAAGCTCCTACAATGAGCAGTTCTTC.

The V gene is TRBV3-1 (or the pseudogene TRBV3-2), the J gene TRBJ1-1; D is unresolved. Germline V gene data show CDR1 as LGHDT and CDR2 as YNNKEL (reference sequence). The CDR3 loop spans 14 amino acids. Trimming shortened V by 0 bases and J by 10 bases, and 15 bases separated the two germline ends. CDR3 nucleotides: TGTGCCAGCAGCCAAGATGTGGGGAAGCGCGCAGCTTTCTTT. Translation gives CASSQDVGKRAAFF.

This clone was counted a few times. V usage is TRBV7-2 and J usage is TRBJ1-2; 9 bases fit TRBD1. Germline V lookup: CDR1 SGHTA, CDR2 FQGNSA. CDR3 length: 16 residues. Germline trimming cut 4 bases from V and 4 bases from J; bases unmatched to any gene: 10. The CDR3 sequence is CASSSSGTGSVYGYTF. Written as DNA, the CDR3 is TGTGCCAGCAGCTCTTCCGGGACAGGGAGTGTCTATGGCTACACCTTC.

CDR3 DNA: TGCGCCAGCAGTCACCCACCGGACAGGGGTCTTGAAAAACTGTTTTTT. It encodes CASSHPPDRGLEKLFF. The V and J genes are TRBV23-1 and TRBJ1-4; 9 nucleotides match TRBD1. TRBV23-1 is an ORF, with its function uncertain. The CDR3 totals 16 residues. V dropped 3 bases and J dropped 7; count of bases not matched to a gene: 9.

The gene calls are TRBV19 and TRBJ1-2; D unclear. Germline V CDR1 and CDR2: LNHDA, SQIVND (reference sequence). V was shortened by 7 bases and J by 8 bases, with 23 bases between the two germline ends. This CDR3 has 15 residues. CDR3 loop: CASTLDGDPRSGYTF. For the CDR3, the DNA is TGTGCCAGTACCTTGGACGGAGATCCTAGATCAGGCTACACCTTC.

CDR3 coding DNA: TGTGCCAGCAGCTTTCGGGGGGATCAGCCCCAGCATTTT. It is translated as CASSFRGDQPQHF. The chain is built from TRBV7-9 and TRBJ1-5, with a possible D match to TRBD1 (5 bases). This CDR3 region has 13 residues. V was shortened by 3 bases and J by 5 bases, with 8 bases between the two germline ends. Per the germline V gene, CDR1 is SEHNR and CDR2 is FQNEAQ (reference sequence).

The chain carries TRBV19 and TRBJ1-1; D is ambiguous. Trimming stripped 5 bases from V and 11 bases from J, with 15 bases between. Germline lookup yields CDR1 LNHDA and CDR2 SQIVND (reference sequence). The CDR3 is 12 residues long. CDR3 protein: CASSPQLGVAFF. The CDR3 DNA reads as TGTGCCAGTAGTCCCCAACTCGGCGTGGCTTTCTTT.

The J gene is TRBJ1-5, the V gene TRBV19; perhaps TRBD1 as D (5 bases). The germline CDR1 and CDR2 sequences are LNHDA and SQIVND (reference sequence). With 0 bases removed from V and 2 bases from J, the gap between germline ends came to 14 bases. There are 17 residues in the CDR3. The CDR3 reads CASSIDWGGGGNQPQHF. For the CDR3, the DNA is TGTGCCAGTAGTATAGATTGGGGAGGAGGGGGCAATCAGCCCCAGCATTTT.

The V gene is TRBV19, the J gene TRBJ2-2; perhaps TRBD2 as D (6 bases). CDR3 size: 13 residues. V lost 1 base and J lost 7, with 7 bases in between. Germline CDR1 and CDR2: LNHDA and SQIVND (reference sequence). This chain's CDR3 is CASSIVAVGELFF. CDR3 DNA sequence: TGTGCCAGTAGTATAGTAGCGGTCGGGGAGCTGTTTTTT.

J is TRBJ1-1 and V is TRBV19; D gene ambiguous. This CDR3 has 14 residues. Germline assignment: CDR1 LNHDA and CDR2 SQIVND (reference sequence). Trimming left V 2 bases short and J 0 bases short, with 7 bases between. CDR3 loop: CASSISQLNTEAFF. The CDR3 bases are TGTGCCAGTAGTATAAGTCAGCTGAACACTGAAGCTTTCTTT.

The chain combines TRBV5-1 with TRBJ2-5; 9 positions match TRBD2. This CDR3 is built from 14 residues. Trimming at V came to 5 bases and at J to 0 bases, leaving 2 bases not matched to a gene. Per the germline V gene, CDR1 is SGHRS and CDR2 is YFSETQ. CDR3 region: CASRSSGDQETQYF. The CDR3 DNA sequence: TGCGCCAGCAGATCTAGCGGGGACCAAGAGACCCAGTACTTC.

The chain employs TRBV7-9 and TRBJ2-3; 10 bases agree with TRBD2. Losses at the gene ends were 4 bases for V and 4 bases for J; bases not matched to a gene: 11. CDR3 size: 17 residues. Germline V gene lookup returns CDR1 SEHNR and CDR2 FQNEAQ (reference sequence). This chain's CDR3 is CASSSLGAGGRSDTQYF. The CDR3 region has the DNA TGTGCCAGCAGCTCCCTTGGAGCGGGGGGGCGGTCAGATACGCAGTATTTT.

On this clone itself: The germline gene is not matched at one end of the junction; a read error may be the cause. J is TRBJ2-7 and V is TRBV7-6; TRBD2 matches 7 bases. This CDR3 region has 14 residues. Germline CDR1 SGHVS, CDR2 FNYEAQ. CDR3 sequence reads: CASSLRGGSSEQYF. The CDR3 DNA is TGTGCCAGCAGCTTACGCGGGGGATCCTCCGAGCAGTACTTC. Drawing the rest from reference TRBV7-6 and TRBJ2-7, the complete variable domain is GAGVSQSPRYKVTKRGQDVALRCDPISGHVSLYWYRQALGQGPEFLTYFNYEAQQDKSGLPNDRFSAERPEGSISTLTIQRTEQRDSAMYRCASSLRGGSSEQYFGPGTRLTVT.

The chain couples TRBV11-2 to TRBJ2-1; the D gene is possibly TRBD1 (5 bases). The germline V and J ends were trimmed by 3 bases and 8 bases, with 17 bases remaining between them. Germline V gene sequence: CDR1 SGHAT, CDR2 FQNNGV. The CDR3 is 15 amino acids. CDR3: CASSFSQGTMHEQFF. CDR3 coding DNA: TGTGCCAGCAGCTTTAGCCAGGGTACTATGCATGAGCAGTTCTTC.

The V and J genes are TRBV6-1 and TRBJ1-5; 9 bases are a match to TRBD1. The V and J ends lost 5 bases and 2 bases, in that order; junction bases with no gene match: 22. In germline, CDR1 is MNHNS, CDR2 SASEGT. The CDR3 has 21 amino acids. The chain's CDR3 is CASSKGRKGTGNSWGNQPQHF. CDR3 bases: TGTGCCAGCAGTAAAGGGCGGAAAGGGACAGGGAACAGCTGGGGCAATCAGCCCCAGCATTTT.

The chain employs TRBV6-5 and TRBJ1-6; D ambiguous. The CDR3 spans 12 residues. V shed 8 bases and J shed 8 bases, with 10 bases lying between them. Germline CDR1 reads MNHEY; CDR2 reads SVGAGI. This chain's CDR3 is CASGVRYSPLHF. The DNA for the CDR3 is TGTGCCAGCGGGGTACGGTATTCACCCCTCCACTTT.

This sequence joins TRBV9 and TRBJ2-3; 7 bases map to TRBD1. J lost 4 bases, V lost 1 base, and 3 bases had no gene match. The CDR3 spans 14 residues. The germline CDR1 and CDR2 sequences are SGDLS and YYNGEE. The CDR3 spells CASSVLGGPDTQYF. CDR3 bases: TGTGCCAGCAGCGTACTAGGGGGCCCAGATACGCAGTATTTT.

The genes are TRBV30 and TRBJ1-1, with no clear D. CDR3 size: 14 residues. Germline lookup yields CDR1 GTSNPN and CDR2 SVGIG (reference sequence). Trimming removed 2 bases at V and 1 base at J, with 11 bases between. This CDR3 is CAWSWVGSNTEAFF. CDR3 sequence (DNA): TGTGCCTGGAGTTGGGTGGGATCGAACACTGAAGCTTTCTTT.

The V gene is TRBV30, the J gene TRBJ2-2; D remains unclear. The CDR3 runs to 12 residues. The germline V and J ends were trimmed by 1 base and 4 bases, with 4 bases remaining between them. The germline V gene has CDR1 GTSNPN and CDR2 SVGIG (reference sequence). The CDR3 bases are TGTGCCTGGAGTGGAAGCACCGGGGAGCTGTTTTTT. This translates into CAWSGSTGELFF.